This T cell receptor (beta chain) was sequenced for a study of human T cells and chemical hapten exposure listed by TCRdb under 2021. Regarding the complete study: For sensitization, 2% DPC in acetone was applied to a 2 cm by 2 cm area of upper inner arm skin. Throughout the study period of approximately 23 weeks, patients also received therapeutic DPC doses to the scalp every week. Patch testing on the upper back used Finn chambers containing 0.01% DPC, with scoring done after 6 days according to International Contact Dermatitis Research Group standards. Most of the patients in the cohort were female, and the cohort covered alopecia areata with under or over 50% scalp involvement, alopecia totalis and alopecia universalis. Libraries were combined into a pool for sequencing, and differences in TCR yield between samples came mainly from small differences in library volumes within the pool. In alopecia patients, the study followed how the peripheral blood TCR repertoire changed in vivo over primary and secondary sensitization to diphenylcyclopropenone (DPC), a hapten. Patient blood was sampled pre-sensitization (week 0) and at 2, 6 and about 24 weeks after DPC sensitization. About 29 alopecia patients gave blood for TCR sequencing at one to four time points (pre-sensitization, 2, 6 and 24 weeks).

This clonotype showed up many times. The antigen it binds to is not known. No much larger clone is present one base from it, and per-base qualities are unavailable. The time point label of this sample denotes: patch test 3, about 24 weeks after DPC sensitization. Reading the label with the study, this specimen's treatment or condition is: therapeutic diphenylcyclopropenone sensitization with weekly scalp DPC. At each patch-test visit, blood was drawn before the patch test was applied. Eligible patients were aged 18 to 70, diagnosed with alopecia, deemed suitable for DPC therapy, and excluded if pregnant. Unfractionated whole blood was collected in Tempus Blood RNA tubes, and total RNA was extracted from that blood. Receptor libraries were prepared by RACE. The data were produced on a NextSeq 500. During library preparation, unique molecular identifiers were attached to individual cDNA molecules so that TCRs could be counted in a quantitative, reproducible way. Both TCR alpha and TCR beta chains were sequenced from each blood RNA sample. The published analysis was carried out like this. The median number of TCRs per sample was 95,638, ranging from 23,224 to 690,600. The Decombinator software suite was used to annotate V, J and CDR3 in the TCR reads. For the PS versus PT1 abundance plots, all samples were subsampled to the same number of TCRs (28,000). Expanded TCRs were defined as absent before sensitization and observed at least eight times at the 2-week time point. In-frame beta chains were kept once TCRdb had trimmed the public reads at Q25 with fastp and called clones with MiXCR. Duplicate CDR3 protein sequences are folded into a single record with the most common DNA and genes. TCRdb assigned the V and J calls; the authors' analysis was not used. The sample contains 70,000 or so distinct CDR3 sequences, roughly 11% of them found a single time. The top ten clonotypes cover roughly 1.5% of the sample.

Overall study results and their limits: Alopecia, a presumed autoimmune disease, was present in all patients, so the immune response of the patients might differ from that of healthy individuals. Expanded TCRs formed significantly more large CDR3 similarity clusters than pre-sensitization or healthy control sets, consistent with antigen-driven responses. After repeated subsampling, the strength of the expansion versus patch-test correlation and the threshold at which it became significant changed. The number of TCRs above 1 in 1000 frequency did not change with DPC sensitization; there was no evidence of global repertoire structure alterations. A positive correlation was found between the number of PT1 expanded TCRs and patch test score, with significance reached at thresholds 8, 16 and 32 but not 4.

The CDR3 contains 15 residues, cysteine and phenylalanine counted. Kept here is only the CDR3 DNA, which spans 45 bases and is read in frame from base 1. The germline V gene sets CDR1 to LGHNA and CDR2 to YSLEER. Trimmed from V: 0 bases; trimmed from J: 4 bases; junction bases lacking a gene match: 5. The sequences come from whole blood, collected in connection with sensitization to the hapten diphenylcyclopropenone (DPC). This receptor was obtained from a woman between 45 and 60 years old with alopecia areata. Some clones in this sample may be carry-over from other donors' samples. This sequence uses TRBV4-3 and TRBJ2-7; 8 central nucleotides agree with TRBD1. The DNA reads as follows: TGCGCCAGCAGCCAAGACGCCGGGACAGGTTACGAGCAGTACTTC. This gives the protein CASSQDAGTGYEQYF.